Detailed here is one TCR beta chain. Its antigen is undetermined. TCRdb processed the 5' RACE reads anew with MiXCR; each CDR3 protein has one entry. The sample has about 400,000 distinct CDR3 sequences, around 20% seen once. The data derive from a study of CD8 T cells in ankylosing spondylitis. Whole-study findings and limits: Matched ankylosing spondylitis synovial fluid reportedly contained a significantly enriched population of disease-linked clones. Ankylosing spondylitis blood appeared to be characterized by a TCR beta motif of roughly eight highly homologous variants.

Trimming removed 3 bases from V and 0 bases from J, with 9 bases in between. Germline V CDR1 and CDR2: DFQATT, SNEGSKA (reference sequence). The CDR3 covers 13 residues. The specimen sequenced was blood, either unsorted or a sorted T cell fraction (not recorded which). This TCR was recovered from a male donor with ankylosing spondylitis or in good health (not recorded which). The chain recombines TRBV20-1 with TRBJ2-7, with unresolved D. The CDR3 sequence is CSARLPGSYEQYF. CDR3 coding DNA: TGCAGTGCTAGGCTGCCGGGCTCCTACGAGCAGTACTTC.